This T cell receptor beta chain stems from a study of vaccination and CD4 T cells after COVID-19. As for the study in general: Post-COVID draws followed diagnosis by a median around 95 days (range 35 to 161).

Researchers used the Oncomine TCR Beta short-read assay to sequence DNA from cultured CD4+ T cells. It was from cultured CD4+ T cells that genomic DNA was extracted. MiXCR was run by TCRdb on the PCR reads, yielding one entry per CDR3 protein. Of around 20,000 distinct CDR3 sequences detected, 43% appear once; the ten largest clones hold around 3.2%. Comment on this clonotype: Its antigen is currently unknown.

The treatment is: roughly 10-day PBMC culture with coronavirus spike peptide pools or control peptides (ViraFEST assay). Overall study findings and caveats: Going from approximately 21 to 40, median SARS-CoV-2-reactive clonotypes did not rise significantly.

CDR1 is SGHTA and CDR2 is FQGNSA in the germline V gene. Between the trimmed V and J ends, which lost 0 bases and 13 bases, there was a span of 16 bases. This CDR3 spans 14 amino acids. The sample here was CD4+ T cells from blood, cultured in vitro, taken after SARS-CoV-2 vaccination. The J gene is TRBJ2-1, the V gene TRBV7-2, with a possible D match to TRBD2 (5 bases). The sequence was obtained from a human donor who had recovered from COVID-19. The CDR3 nucleotides read TGTGCCAGCAGCTTAGCGAGTAGCGATGGTGAACAGTTCTTC. As protein: CASSLASSDGEQFF.